This is a list of T cell receptor beta chains from one sample in a study of blood T cell repertoires in COVID-19. Some clones are missing from TCRdb's copy, which holds only in-frame ones; the method was immunoSEQ multiplex PCR. The sample includes about 260,000 clones, around 90% of them seen just once. The sample consisted of peripheral blood. These receptor sequences come from a human donor in a cohort sampled during active COVID-19. Each CDR3 is given with its conserved first and last residue. Clone size is given for some rows only: seen once, a few or many times, or a class if the clone is expanded.

J gene: TRBJ2-7; clone size: -; V gene: TRBV6-2/TRBV6-3; CDR3 protein: CASSYLVGDTYEQYF
J gene: TRBJ2-1; clone size: -; V gene: TRBV4-2; CDR3 protein: CASSQDGTSGRAFYNEQFF
J gene: TRBJ2-6; clone size: -; V gene: TRBV7-9; CDR3 protein: CASSPYRGRSSSGANVLTF
J gene: TRBJ2-1; clone size: -; V gene: TRBV4-1; CDR3 protein: CASSQSIWTSTLQEGPEQFF
J gene: TRBJ2-7; clone size: -; V gene: TRBV7-3; CDR3 protein: CASSLTADYEQYF
J gene: TRBJ1-1; clone size: -; V gene: TRBV28; CDR3 protein: CASLNFKNTEAFF
J gene: TRBJ2-2; clone size: -; V gene: TRBV7-8; CDR3 protein: CASSLADSVNTGELFF
J gene: TRBJ1-1; clone size: -; V gene: TRBV10-3; CDR3 protein: CATAGDGNTEAFF
J gene: TRBJ1-2; clone size: -; V gene: TRBV7-2; CDR3 protein: CASTLPTPNYGYTF
J gene: TRBJ2-7; clone size: -; V gene: TRBV11-2; CDR3 protein: CASSLSRDREGEQYF
J gene: TRBJ1-3; clone size: -; V gene: TRBV30; CDR3 protein: CARAGTANSGNTIYF
J gene: TRBJ1-1; clone size: -; V gene: TRBV4-3; CDR3 protein: CASSQDQGRFTEAFF
J gene: TRBJ1-5; clone size: -; V gene: TRBV2; CDR3 protein: CASRVDRGLGNQPQHF
J gene: TRBJ2-3; clone size: -; V gene: TRBV2; CDR3 protein: CASSEATGTDTQYF
J gene: TRBJ2-1; clone size: once; V gene: TRBV28; CDR3 protein: CASSLEVEQFF
J gene: TRBJ1-2; clone size: -; V gene: TRBV12-3/TRBV12-4; CDR3 protein: CASSPGTVLHTF
J gene: TRBJ2-6; clone size: -; V gene: TRBV4-3; CDR3 protein: CASSHGGGAGANVLTF
J gene: TRBJ1-1; clone size: -; V gene: TRBV6-6; CDR3 protein: CASSQEPQGRAFF
J gene: TRBJ2-7; clone size: -; V gene: TRBV29-1; CDR3 protein: CSVTTGGAGEQYF
J gene: TRBJ2-1; clone size: -; V gene: TRBV11-3; CDR3 protein: CASSLGTSGRGNEQFF
J gene: TRBJ2-7; clone size: -; V gene: TRBV9; CDR3 protein: CASSSLPSGRSEQYF
J gene: TRBJ1-4; clone size: once; V gene: TRBV7-9; CDR3 protein: CASSLSGGVEEKLFF
J gene: TRBJ1-1; clone size: -; V gene: TRBV3-1/TRBV3-2; CDR3 protein: CASSLLRTEEAFF
J gene: TRBJ2-3; clone size: -; V gene: TRBV27; CDR3 protein: CASSANRDRLTDTQYF
J gene: TRBJ1-2; clone size: -; V gene: TRBV4-3; CDR3 protein: CASSQERARGHLGYTF
J gene: TRBJ2-2; clone size: -; V gene: TRBV19; CDR3 protein: CASLNRDRVRVGELFF
J gene: TRBJ1-2; clone size: once; V gene: TRBV19; CDR3 protein: CATEDRPFGGYTF